This note documents a single T cell receptor (beta chain) sequence. A single count supports this clone. Its recognized antigen is unknown. No much larger clone exists at a distance of one base, and base qualities are not known. The source of the sample is a study of chemoradiotherapy in HPV16-positive cancers (dated by TCRdb to the early 2020s). The study in broad terms: Using functional T-cell assays on cells from a couple of HPV16-positive patients, the researchers defined candidate HPV-specific T-cell clones and common TCR motifs. Next, the candidate HPV-specific TCRs and motifs were followed in TCR repertoires from approximately 87 patients with HPV-related cancers. Whether T-cell immunity against the HPV oncoproteins E6 and E7 changes during chemoradiotherapy and whether survival is affected by this immunity were examined in the study.

General conclusions and limits of the study: The survival association was reported for HPV16-positive patients, and the functional definition of HPV-specific T cells was derived from only two HPV16-positive patients. Among HPV16-positive patients, expansion of HPV-responsive T cells during chemoradiotherapy was associated with better recurrence-free survival. Expansion of candidate HPV-specific clones and E7-related TCR motifs was observed in the tumor microenvironment during treatment, whereas no such expansion was observed for non-HPV-specific T cells.

Libraries were constructed by the immunoSEQ multiplex PCR assay. This is the immuneACCESS table as TCRdb keeps it, with only in-frame sequences that have V and J called. A part of the clones is gone; compared with another copy, unresolved V genes explain less than half, and the rest is unexplained. The sample records over 8,500 clones, 74% of which are singletons. The ten largest make up around 9.2% of the sample. Counted from cysteine to phenylalanine, this CDR3 has 13 amino acids. Only the CDR3 DNA is retained, 39 bases long and in frame from the first base. Based on the germline V gene (reference sequence), the CDR1 and CDR2 sequences are SGHKS and YYEKEE. V is pruned by 4 bases and J by 4 bases, leaving 3 bases of the junction without a gene match. Repertoires were sampled multiple times during chemoradiotherapy, which allowed clonal expansion in the tumor microenvironment to be followed.

The rearranged segments are TRBV5-5 and TRBJ2-3, with 7 junctional bases fitting TRBD1. The material was obtained from a patient who underwent chemoradiotherapy. The source of this sequence is a human donor with HPV-associated anogenital cancer. The CDR3 amino acid sequence is: CASSRTGSDTQYF. Read as DNA, the sequence is TGTGCCAGCAGCAGGACAGGCTCAGATACGCAGTATTTT.